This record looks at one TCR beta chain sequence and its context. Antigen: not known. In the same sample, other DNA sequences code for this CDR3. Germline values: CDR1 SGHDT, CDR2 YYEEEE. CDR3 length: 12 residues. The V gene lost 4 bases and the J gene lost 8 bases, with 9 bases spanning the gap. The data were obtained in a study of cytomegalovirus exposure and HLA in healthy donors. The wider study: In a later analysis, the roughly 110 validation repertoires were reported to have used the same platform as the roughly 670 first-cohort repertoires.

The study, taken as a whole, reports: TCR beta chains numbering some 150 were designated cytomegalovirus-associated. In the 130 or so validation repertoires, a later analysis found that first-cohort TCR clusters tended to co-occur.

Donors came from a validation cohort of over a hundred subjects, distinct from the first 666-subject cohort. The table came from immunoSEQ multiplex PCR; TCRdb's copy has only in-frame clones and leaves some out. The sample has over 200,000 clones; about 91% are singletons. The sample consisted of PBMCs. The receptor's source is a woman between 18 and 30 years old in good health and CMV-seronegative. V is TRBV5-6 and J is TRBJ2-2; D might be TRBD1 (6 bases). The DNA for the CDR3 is TGTGCCAGCAGCCAAGGGACAGGGGAGCTGTTTTTT. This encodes CASSQGTGELFF. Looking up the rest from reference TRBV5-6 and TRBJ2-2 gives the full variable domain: DAGVTQSPTHLIKTRGQQVTLRCSPKSGHDTVSWYQQALGQGPQFIFQYYEEEERQRGNFPDRFSGHQFPNYSSELNVNALLLGDSALYLCASSQGTGELFFGEGSRLTVL.